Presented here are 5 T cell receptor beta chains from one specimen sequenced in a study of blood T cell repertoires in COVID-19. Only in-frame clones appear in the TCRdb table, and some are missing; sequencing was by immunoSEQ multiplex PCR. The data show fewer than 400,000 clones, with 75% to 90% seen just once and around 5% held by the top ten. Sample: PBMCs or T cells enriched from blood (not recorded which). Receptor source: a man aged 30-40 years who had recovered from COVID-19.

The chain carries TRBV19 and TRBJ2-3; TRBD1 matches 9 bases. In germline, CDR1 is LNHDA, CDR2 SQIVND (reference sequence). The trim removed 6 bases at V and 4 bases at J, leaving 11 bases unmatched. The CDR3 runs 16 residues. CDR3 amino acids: CASRITPGTGPDTQYF. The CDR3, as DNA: TGTGCCAGTAGGATCACACCCGGGACAGGGCCAGATACGCAGTATTTT.

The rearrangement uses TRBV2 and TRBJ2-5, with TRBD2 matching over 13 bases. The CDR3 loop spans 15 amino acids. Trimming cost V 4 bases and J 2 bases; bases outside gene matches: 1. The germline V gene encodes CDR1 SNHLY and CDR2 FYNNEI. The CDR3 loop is CASSAGLAGQETQYF. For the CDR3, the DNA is TGTGCCAGCAGTGCGGGACTAGCGGGACAAGAGACCCAGTACTTC.

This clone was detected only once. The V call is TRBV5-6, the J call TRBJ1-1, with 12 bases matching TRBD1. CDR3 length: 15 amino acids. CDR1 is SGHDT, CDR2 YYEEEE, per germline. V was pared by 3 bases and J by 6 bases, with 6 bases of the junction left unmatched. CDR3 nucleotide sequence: TGTGCCAGCAGCTCTCCGGGACAGGGGGCCGCTGAAGCTTTCTTT. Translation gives CASSSPGQGAAEAFF.

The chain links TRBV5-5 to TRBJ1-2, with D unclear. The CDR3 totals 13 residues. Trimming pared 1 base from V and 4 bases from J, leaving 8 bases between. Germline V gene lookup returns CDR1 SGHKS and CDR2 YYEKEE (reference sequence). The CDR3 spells CASSLLSSYGYTF. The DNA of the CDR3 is TGTGCCAGCAGCTTGCTGTCCAGCTATGGCTACACCTTC.

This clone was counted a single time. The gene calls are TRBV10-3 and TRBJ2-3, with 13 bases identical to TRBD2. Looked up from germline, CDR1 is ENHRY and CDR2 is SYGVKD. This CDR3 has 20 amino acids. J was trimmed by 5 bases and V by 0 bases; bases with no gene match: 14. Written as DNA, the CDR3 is TGTGCCATCAGTGAGTCGCGCCTCAGGACTAGCGGGGGTATTGTAGATACGCAGTATTTT. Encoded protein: CAISESRLRTSGGIVDTQYF.